This T cell receptor beta chain originates from a study of post-analysis software for immune sequencing data. Overall study findings and caveats: TRBV5-6, TRBV5-1 and TRBV20-1 were among several TRBV segments more frequent in patients than controls.

CDR1 is MGHRA and CDR2 is YSYEKL in the germline V gene. This CDR3 comprises 16 residues. Deletions cut 0 bases from V and 2 bases from J, with 8 bases between. This clonotype was detected only a few times. Its cognate antigen is unknown. Incorporated into the TCR beta cDNA libraries were unique molecular identifiers, which served to reduce PCR and sequencing biases. TCRdb independently ran MiXCR on the PCR reads; one entry per CDR3 protein. There are fewer than 850,000 distinct CDR3 sequences in the sample; 25% to 30% occur only once, and roughly 0.53% lies in the top ten. The TCR was taken from a girl under 18 with multiple sclerosis. The sequencing sample was made of blood. The V gene is TRBV4-1, the J gene TRBJ2-6, with D unclear. CDR3 sequence: CASSQDLAAGANVLTF. The CDR3 bases are TGCGCCAGCAGCCAAGATTTGGCCGCTGGGGCCAACGTCCTGACTTTC.